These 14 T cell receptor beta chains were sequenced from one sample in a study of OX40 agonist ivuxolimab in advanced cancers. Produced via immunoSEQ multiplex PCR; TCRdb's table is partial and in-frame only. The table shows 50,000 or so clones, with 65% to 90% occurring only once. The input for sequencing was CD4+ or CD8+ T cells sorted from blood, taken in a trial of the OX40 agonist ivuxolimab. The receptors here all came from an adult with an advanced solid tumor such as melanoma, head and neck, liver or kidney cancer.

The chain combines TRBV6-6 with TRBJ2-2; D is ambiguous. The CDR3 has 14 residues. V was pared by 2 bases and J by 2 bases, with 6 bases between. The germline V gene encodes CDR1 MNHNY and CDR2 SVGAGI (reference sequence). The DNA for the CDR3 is TGTGCCAGCAGTTACGCTAGAAACACCGGGGAGCTGTTTTTT. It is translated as CASSYARNTGELFF.

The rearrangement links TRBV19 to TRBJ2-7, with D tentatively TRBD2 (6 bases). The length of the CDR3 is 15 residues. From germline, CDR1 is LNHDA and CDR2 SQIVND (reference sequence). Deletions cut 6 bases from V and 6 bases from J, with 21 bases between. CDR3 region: CASRSFSQGGAEQYF. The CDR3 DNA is TGTGCCAGTAGATCTTTTTCCCAGGGAGGCGCCGAGCAGTACTTC.

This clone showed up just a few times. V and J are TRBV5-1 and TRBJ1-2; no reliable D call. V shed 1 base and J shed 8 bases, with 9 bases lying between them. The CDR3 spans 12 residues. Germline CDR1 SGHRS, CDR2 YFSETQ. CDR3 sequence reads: CASSLIPGGYTF. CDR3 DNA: TGCGCCAGCAGCTTGATACCGGGGGGCTACACCTTC.

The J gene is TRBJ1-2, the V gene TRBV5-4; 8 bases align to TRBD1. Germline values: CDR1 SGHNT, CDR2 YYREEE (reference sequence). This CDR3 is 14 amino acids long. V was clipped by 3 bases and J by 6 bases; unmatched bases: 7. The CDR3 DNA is TGTGCCAGCAGCTCAGACAGGGGATCCCATGGCTACACCTTC. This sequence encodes CASSSDRGSHGYTF.

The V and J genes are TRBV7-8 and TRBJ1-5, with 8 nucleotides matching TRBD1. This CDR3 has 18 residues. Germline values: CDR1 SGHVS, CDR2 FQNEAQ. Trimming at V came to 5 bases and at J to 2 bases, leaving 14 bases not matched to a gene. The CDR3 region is CASSPGQGRHDGNQPQHF. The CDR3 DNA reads TGTGCCAGCAGCCCCGGACAGGGAAGACACGACGGCAATCAGCCCCAGCATTTT. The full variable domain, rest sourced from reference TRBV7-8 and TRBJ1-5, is GAGVSQSPRYKVAKRGQDVALRCDPISGHVSLFWYQQALGQGPEFLTYFQNEAQLDKSGLPSDRFFAERPEGSVSTLKIQRTQQEDSAVYLCASSPGQGRHDGNQPQHFGDGTRLSIL.

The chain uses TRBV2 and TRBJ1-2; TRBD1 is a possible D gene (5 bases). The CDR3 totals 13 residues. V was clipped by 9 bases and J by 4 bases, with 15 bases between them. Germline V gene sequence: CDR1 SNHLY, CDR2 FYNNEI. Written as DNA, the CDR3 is TGTGCCAGTGGGGCGGGGAGTGGCTATGGCTACACCTTC. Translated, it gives CASGAGSGYGYTF.

The chain's CDR3 is CASSPSLARGYTF. CDR3 nucleotide sequence: TGTGCCAGCTCACCATCCCTAGCCCGTGGCTACACCTTC. J is TRBJ1-2 and V is TRBV18; D gene unclear. V shed 2 bases and J shed 7 bases, with 11 bases lying between them. The CDR3 sequence is 13 residues long. Germline V gives CDR1 KGHSH, CDR2 LQKENI.

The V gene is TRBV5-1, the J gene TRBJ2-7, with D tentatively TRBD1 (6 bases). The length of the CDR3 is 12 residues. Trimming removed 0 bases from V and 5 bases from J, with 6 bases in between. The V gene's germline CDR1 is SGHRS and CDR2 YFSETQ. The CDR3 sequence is CASSLEGDEQYF. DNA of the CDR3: TGCGCCAGCAGCTTGGAGGGGGACGAGCAGTACTTC.

CDR3: CASSATTSGMFEQYF. The CDR3 bases are TGTGCCAGCAGCGCAACGACTAGCGGGATGTTTGAGCAGTACTTC. The genes are TRBV7-2 and TRBJ2-7, with TRBD2 matching 11 bases. This CDR3 has 15 amino acids. V lost 5 bases, J lost 7 bases, and 10 bases stayed unmatched. In germline, CDR1 is SGHTA, CDR2 FQGNSA.

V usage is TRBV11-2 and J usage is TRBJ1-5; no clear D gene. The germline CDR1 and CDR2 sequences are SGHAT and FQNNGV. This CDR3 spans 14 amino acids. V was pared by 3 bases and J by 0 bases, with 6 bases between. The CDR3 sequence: CASSLGYSNQPQHF. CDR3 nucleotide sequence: TGTGCCAGCAGCTTGGGCTATAGCAATCAGCCCCAGCATTTT.

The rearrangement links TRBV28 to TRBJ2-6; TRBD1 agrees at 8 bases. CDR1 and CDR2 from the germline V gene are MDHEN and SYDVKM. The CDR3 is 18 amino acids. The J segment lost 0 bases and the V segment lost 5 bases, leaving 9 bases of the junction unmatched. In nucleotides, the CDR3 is TGTGCCAGCAGTACGGGACAGGTTTTACTCTCTGGGGCCAACGTCCTGACTTTC. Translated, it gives CASSTGQVLLSGANVLTF.

DNA of the CDR3: TGTGCCAGCAGCCCCACAGGGGGCGATCAGCCCCAGCATTTT. It yields the protein CASSPTGGDQPQHF. The rearrangement links TRBV27 to TRBJ1-5; TRBD1 matches at 9 bases. The CDR3 spans 14 residues. The V gene's germline CDR1 is MNHEY and CDR2 SMNVEV (reference sequence). Trimming removed 6 bases from V and 5 bases from J; junction bases left unmatched: 5.

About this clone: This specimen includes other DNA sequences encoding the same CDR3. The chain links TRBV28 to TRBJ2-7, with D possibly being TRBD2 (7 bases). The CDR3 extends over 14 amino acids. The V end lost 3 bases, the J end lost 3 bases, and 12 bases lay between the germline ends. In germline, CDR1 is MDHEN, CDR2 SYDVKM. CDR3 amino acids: CASSLGGAVYEQYF. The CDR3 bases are TGTGCCAGCAGTTTGGGGGGGGCGGTCTACGAGCAGTACTTC.

CDR3 loop: CASSSDGFKVYNEQFF. In DNA, the CDR3 is TGTGCCAGCAGCTCGGACGGATTTAAGGTCTACAATGAGCAGTTCTTC. The chain employs TRBV5-8 and TRBJ2-1, with no clear D. Deletions cut 3 bases from V and 3 bases from J, with 16 bases between. This CDR3 has 16 residues. CDR1 SGHTS and CDR2 YDEGEE come from the germline V gene.